This T cell receptor (beta chain) was sequenced for a study of blood T cell repertoires in COVID-19. Sequencing was performed with immunoSEQ multiplex PCR; in TCRdb, only in-frame clones are kept and a portion is missing. The data contain under 300,000 clones, about 86% of them singletons. This TCR derives from a woman aged 30 to 39 with COVID-19, enrolled during active disease. The sequenced material came from peripheral blood.

The CDR3 spells CASSETVYTGELFF. For the CDR3, the DNA is TGCGCCAGCAGTGAGACAGTATACACCGGGGAGCTGTTTTTT. The chain is built from TRBV10-2 and TRBJ2-2; D is uncertain. This CDR3 comprises 14 residues. Trimming left V 2 bases short and J 3 bases short, with 7 bases between. CDR1 is WSHSY and CDR2 is SAAADI in the germline V gene.